The 18 T cell receptor beta chains below come from one sample, sequenced in a study of T cells in localized non-small cell lung cancer. TCRdb keeps only in-frame clones here, not all; method: immunoSEQ multiplex PCR. The data hold more than 20,000 clones, with about 88% observed a single time. The sample consisted of peripheral blood, taken before any cancer treatment. The receptors originated from a male donor aged 60 or over with stage I squamous cell lung carcinoma.

The J gene is TRBJ1-1, the V gene TRBV2; no firm D call. Germline V gene lookup returns CDR1 SNHLY and CDR2 FYNNEI. The CDR3 is 14 amino acids. Trimming shortened V by 7 bases and J by 6 bases, and 18 bases separated the two germline ends. The CDR3 DNA follows: TGTGCCAGCATGTTGACCCAAGCACGCCCTGAAGCTTTCTTT. It codes for CASMLTQARPEAFF. Full variable domain (outside the CDR3, taken from reference TRBV2 and TRBJ1-1): EPEVTQTPSHQVTQMGQEVILRCVPISNHLYFYWYRQILGQKVEFLVSFYNNEISEKSEIFDDQFSVERPDGSNFTLKIRSTKLEDSAMYFCASMLTQARPEAFFGQGTRLTVV.

The rearrangement links TRBV7-8 to TRBJ1-4; D is unresolved. There are 13 residues in the CDR3. In germline, CDR1 is SGHVS, CDR2 FQNEAQ. The V end lost 2 bases, the J end lost 6 bases, and 7 bases lay between the germline ends. For the CDR3, the DNA is TGTGCCAGCAGCTTAAGGGCTGATGAAAAACTGTTTTTT. This sequence encodes CASSLRADEKLFF. Variable domain in full (rest from reference TRBV7-8 and TRBJ1-4): GAGVSQSPRYKVAKRGQDVALRCDPISGHVSLFWYQQALGQGPEFLTYFQNEAQLDKSGLPSDRFFAERPEGSVSTLKIQRTQQEDSAVYLCASSLRADEKLFFGSGTQLSVL.

V and J are TRBV5-5 and TRBJ2-3; possible D gene TRBD2, 5 bases. The CDR3 is made up of 14 amino acids. Germline CDR1 reads SGHKS; CDR2 reads YYEKEE (reference sequence). Trimming took 5 bases from V and 3 from J, leaving 13 bases between them. This CDR3 is CASRREAATDTQYF. In DNA form, the CDR3 reads TGTGCCAGCAGAAGGGAAGCGGCTACAGATACGCAGTATTTT.

About this clone itself: The same CDR3 arises from other DNA sequences in this sample as well. The chain joins TRBV7-8 to TRBJ1-2; D is possibly TRBD1 (5 bases). Trimming stripped 5 bases from V and 8 bases from J, with 24 bases between. This CDR3 has 16 amino acids. Germline assignment: CDR1 SGHVS and CDR2 FQNEAQ. The CDR3 DNA is TGTGCCAGCAGCCCCGCGTTGGGGACTTCGTCGCGGGGCTACACCTTC. Encoded protein: CASSPALGTSSRGYTF.

This clone was seen once. V gene TRBV9 combines with J gene TRBJ2-3; 8 bases fit TRBD2. Germline V CDR1 and CDR2: SGDLS, YYNGEE. Germline trimming cut 3 bases from V and 6 bases from J; bases unmatched to any gene: 12. The CDR3 is 16 residues long. For the CDR3, the DNA is TGTGCCAGCAGCGCCCCCGGGGTAGCGGGATGGGATACGCAGTATTTT. It translates to CASSAPGVAGWDTQYF.

The genes are TRBV5-4 and TRBJ2-3, with 9 bases identical to TRBD2. Germline assignment: CDR1 SGHNT and CDR2 YYREEE (reference sequence). The CDR3 loop spans 15 amino acids. J was trimmed by 2 bases and V by 1 base; bases with no gene match: 2. CDR3 nucleotides: TGTGCCAGCAGCTTGCTAGCGGGGTCCACAGATACGCAGTATTTT. Its protein product is CASSLLAGSTDTQYF.

V usage is TRBV15 and J usage is TRBJ2-6; D call uncertain. This CDR3 has 14 residues. V gave up 5 bases and J gave up 0 bases, with 5 bases separating them. Germline assignment: CDR1 LNHNV and CDR2 YYDKDF (reference sequence). Written as DNA, the CDR3 is TGTGCCACCAGCCTGAGCTCTGGGGCCAACGTCCTGACTTTC. Amino acids: CATSLSSGANVLTF.

The chain carries TRBV7-2 and TRBJ2-7; 7 bases map to TRBD2. With 0 bases clipped from V and 0 bases from J, the junction kept 8 bases outside the gene matches. The germline CDR1 and CDR2 sequences are SGHTA and FQGNSA. This CDR3 has 17 amino acids. In DNA, the CDR3 is TGTGCCAGCAGCTTAGCGAGGAGCGGGGTCAGCTCCTACGAGCAGTACTTC. Translation gives CASSLARSGVSSYEQYF.

V gene TRBV7-2 combines with J gene TRBJ2-7; 9 positions match TRBD2. The CDR3 covers 15 residues. Germline V CDR1 and CDR2: SGHTA, FQGNSA. Germline trimming cut 5 bases from V and 4 bases from J; bases unmatched to any gene: 9. The CDR3 spells CASSLGTSSSYEQYF. The CDR3 DNA reads as TGTGCCAGCAGCCTCGGGACTAGCTCATCATACGAGCAGTACTTC.

V and J are TRBV7-2 and TRBJ2-7, with 10 nucleotides matching TRBD2. This CDR3 has 14 amino acids. Unmatched junction bases numbered 8, after V lost 5 bases and J lost 7 bases. Germline assignment: CDR1 SGHTA and CDR2 FQGNSA. The CDR3 DNA reads TGTGCCAGCAGCACTCTAGCGGGAGCGGGAGAGCAGTACTTC. Amino acid sequence: CASSTLAGAGEQYF.

The chain is built from TRBV29-1 and TRBJ2-3; 8 nucleotides line up with TRBD2. The CDR3 is 14 amino acids. Trimming at V came to 6 bases and at J to 4 bases, leaving 9 bases not matched to a gene. Germline V gene sequence: CDR1 SQVTM, CDR2 ANQGSEA. CDR3 residues: CSVLVAGGADTQYF. The CDR3 DNA is TGCAGCGTGCTGGTGGCGGGGGGAGCAGATACGCAGTATTTT.

This clone appeared once. This chain joins TRBV6-5 and TRBJ1-1, with unresolved D. Germline CDR1 and CDR2: MNHEY and SVGAGI. CDR3 length equals 11 residues. V was shortened by 6 bases and J by 2 bases, with 4 bases between the two germline ends. The CDR3 DNA sequence: TGTGCCAGCAGCACCAACACTGAAGCTTTCTTT. Protein: CASSTNTEAFF.

The chain joins TRBV2 to TRBJ1-1; weak D call: TRBD1 (5 bases). V gave up 3 bases and J gave up 11 bases, with 19 bases separating them. Germline values: CDR1 SNHLY, CDR2 FYNNEI. The CDR3 has 14 residues. The CDR3 loop reads CASSDRVGTDIAFF. CDR3 bases: TGTGCCAGCAGTGATCGCGTAGGGACTGATATTGCTTTCTTT. The complete variable domain, with remaining parts taken from reference TRBV2 and TRBJ1-1, reads EPEVTQTPSHQVTQMGQEVILRCVPISNHLYFYWYRQILGQKVEFLVSFYNNEISEKSEIFDDQFSVERPDGSNFTLKIRSTKLEDSAMYFCASSDRVGTDIAFFGQGTRLTVV.

This clone was observed a handful of times. The chain carries TRBV9 and TRBJ2-5, with TRBD1 matching 7 bases. In germline, CDR1 is SGDLS, CDR2 YYNGEE. The CDR3 has 15 amino acids. V lost 3 bases and J lost 5; bases outside the gene matches: 10. CDR3 sequence reads: CASSARQGREETQYF. Written as DNA, the CDR3 is TGTGCCAGCAGCGCGAGACAGGGTAGAGAGGAGACCCAGTACTTC.

This chain uses TRBV10-2 with TRBJ1-2; TRBD1 aligns across 11 bases. The junction had 9 bases not matched to a gene; V was cut back by 2 bases and J by 7 bases. Germline V CDR1 and CDR2: WSHSY, SAAADI. The CDR3 has 16 amino acids. The CDR3 region is CASSELGQGALGGYTF. CDR3 nucleotides: TGCGCCAGCAGTGAGCTTGGACAGGGGGCGCTTGGTGGCTACACCTTC.

This chain connects TRBV11-3 to TRBJ2-7, with D unresolved. The CDR3 covers 14 residues. V was trimmed by 0 bases and J by 1 base, leaving 7 bases between them. CDR1 is SGHNT, CDR2 YENEEA, per germline. The CDR3 loop is CASSLEAQSYEQYF. The CDR3 DNA reads TGTGCCAGCAGCTTAGAGGCACAATCCTACGAGCAGTACTTC.

This chain links TRBV7-9 with TRBJ2-5; 7 nucleotides match TRBD1. Germline trimming cut 4 bases from V and 5 bases from J; bases unmatched to any gene: 10. The CDR3 is 15 amino acids. The germline gives CDR1 SEHNR, CDR2 FQNEAQ (reference sequence). The chain's CDR3 is CASSSTGRIWETQYF. As DNA, the CDR3 is TGTGCCAGCAGCTCGACAGGGCGGATATGGGAGACCCAGTACTTC.

The chain uses TRBV12-5 and TRBJ1-2; 7 bases are a match to TRBD1. The CDR3 consists of 15 residues. V was pared by 0 bases and J by 10 bases, with 11 bases of the junction left unmatched. The V gene's germline CDR1 is LGHNT and CDR2 FRNRAP. The CDR3 spells CASGLVPSTGLVYTF. The DNA for the CDR3 is TGTGCTAGTGGTTTGGTCCCTTCGACAGGGTTGGTCTACACCTTC.